This T cell receptor (beta chain) comes out of a study of glioma-infiltrating T cells. The V end was cut by 4 bases, the J end by 5 bases, with 15 bases between. The CDR3 is 13 residues long. Germline CDR1 is DFQATT and CDR2 is SNEGSKA (reference sequence). Amplification of TCR alpha and beta CDR3 regions from RNA used iRepertoire nested multiplex PCR. MiXCR, applied by TCRdb to the multiplex PCR reads, yields one record per CDR3 protein. The table records about 180,000 distinct CDR3 sequences, about 40% of them present only once. The TCR comes from a human donor with low-grade glioma or glioblastoma, undergoing nonglioma brain surgery, or in good health (not recorded which). Sequencing used glioma tissue, nonneoplastic brain tissue, or PBMCs (not recorded which). The chain links TRBV20-1 to TRBJ2-7; D not resolved. The CDR3 sequence is CSANVVLTHEQYF. As DNA, the CDR3 is TGCAGTGCTAATGTAGTCCTTACCCACGAGCAGTACTTC.